These T cell receptor beta chains were read from a single sample in a study of neurological immune-mediated disorders. MiXCR, run by TCRdb on the 5' RACE reads, gives a single entry per CDR3 protein. Of some 80,000 distinct CDR3 sequences detected, about 5% appear once; the ten largest clones hold over 6.5%. The sequencing sample was made of PBMCs. Every receptor here comes from a woman between 55 and 75 years old with multiple sclerosis. Each CDR3 is given with its conserved first and last residue. A D gene is named only where the DNA matches it firmly. Only some rows state a clone size, as once, few, many or a class for expanded clones.

>TRBD1|14|many|TRBV28|TRBJ2-7
TGTGCCAGCAGTTTATGGGGACAGGGCTACGAGCAGTACTTC
CASSLWGQGYEQYF
>NA|14|many|TRBV9|TRBJ1-3
TGTGCCAGCAGCGCCGCATGGTCTGGAAACACCATATATTTT
CASSAAWSGNTIYF
>NA|13|many|TRBV20-1|TRBJ2-5
TGCAGTGCCCCACTCGACAGCCAAGAGACCCAGTACTTC
CSAPLDSQETQYF
>TRBD1|17|many|TRBV7-8|TRBJ1-1
TGTGCCAGCAGCTTAACCCCGACAGGGTGGGTGAACACTGAAGCTTTCTTT
CASSLTPTGWVNTEAFF
>TRBD1|12|many|TRBV28|TRBJ1-1
TGTGCCAGCAGTTTGGGGCAGGGGGGAGCTTTCTTT
CASSLGQGGAFF
>TRBD2|14|many|TRBV20-1|TRBJ2-1
TGCAGTGCTCCGACTAGCGGGGGGCGTCGGGAGCAGTTCTTC
CSAPTSGGRREQFF
>TRBD2|15|many|TRBV27|TRBJ2-3
TGTGCCAGCAGTTTGGCGGGGGGCGGCGCAGATACGCAGTATTTT
CASSLAGGGADTQYF
>TRBD1|14|many|TRBV5-1|TRBJ2-7
TGCGCCAGCAGCCCGGGGACAGGGGAATTCGAGCAGTACTTC
CASSPGTGEFEQYF
>NA|12|many|TRBV7-2|TRBJ2-3
TGTGCCAGCAGCTTAGGGCTAGGTGCGCAGTATTTT
CASSLGLGAQYF
>TRBD1|14|NA|TRBV6-6|TRBJ1-2
TGTGCCAGCAGTTACGCAACAGGGGACTTTGGCTACACCTTC
CASSYATGDFGYTF
>NA|14|many|TRBV20-1|TRBJ2-1
TGCAGTGCTAGAGGGGGGCCGATCTACAATGAGCAGTTCTTC
CSARGGPIYNEQFF
>NA|14|many|TRBV7-7|TRBJ2-2
TGTGCTAGCAGCCCGTGGACGGACGGCGGGGAGCTGTTTTTT
CASSPWTDGGELFF
>NA|13|many|TRBV20-1|TRBJ2-7
TGCAGTGCCCCGAGGCCAGAATCATACGAGCAGTACTTC
CSAPRPESYEQYF
>TRBD1|14|few|TRBV6-6|TRBJ1-3
TGTGCCAGCAGTTTCGGACAGGGTGGAAACACCATATATTTT
CASSFGQGGNTIYF
>NA|11|many|TRBV24-1|TRBJ2-1
TGTGCCACCAGTGATATCAATGAGCAGTTCTTC
CATSDINEQFF
>NA|15|NA|TRBV14|TRBJ2-1
TGTGCCAGCAGCCAAGGTAGCACCGGAGGGGATGAGCAGTTCTTC
CASSQGSTGGDEQFF
>TRBD1|15|many|TRBV29-1|TRBJ2-1
TGCAGCGTTGAAGTTTTGGGACAGGGCTACAATGAGCAGTTCTTC
CSVEVLGQGYNEQFF
>NA|12|NA|TRBV18|TRBJ2-1
TGTGCCAGCTCACCGGTGTACAATGAGCAGTTCTTC
CASSPVYNEQFF
>NA|13|many|TRBV5-1|TRBJ2-7
TGCGCCAGCAGCTTGGAACCCGGCTACGAGCAGTACTTC
CASSLEPGYEQYF
>NA|15|many|TRBV24-1|TRBJ2-2
TGTGCCACCAGTGATTTGATGGGGGTAACCGGGGAGCTGTTTTTT
CATSDLMGVTGELFF
>NA|14|many|TRBV6-1|TRBJ1-5
TGTGCCAGCAGGACAGACGATAGCAATCAGCCCCAGCATTTT
CASRTDDSNQPQHF
>NA|13|many|TRBV6-5|TRBJ1-3
TGTGCCAGCAGGCGGCCCCCTGGAAACACCATATATTTT
CASRRPPGNTIYF
>NA|15|few|TRBV25-1|TRBJ1-2
TGTGCCAGCAGTGAACCGATGGGGGTTGGAGATGGCTACACCTTC
CASSEPMGVGDGYTF
>NA|14|many|TRBV5-1|TRBJ2-5
TGCGCCAGCAGCTTGTGGGCAGAACAAGAGACCCAGTACTTC
CASSLWAEQETQYF
>NA|15|many|TRBV27|TRBJ2-5
TGTGCCAGCAGTTTATCGCCGGACAGCCAAGAGACCCAGTACTTC
CASSLSPDSQETQYF
>NA|16|many|TRBV12-3/TRBV12-4|TRBJ2-6
TGTGCCAGCAGTCCCGGACCCGTCGGGGGGGCCAACGTCCTGACTTTC
CASSPGPVGGANVLTF